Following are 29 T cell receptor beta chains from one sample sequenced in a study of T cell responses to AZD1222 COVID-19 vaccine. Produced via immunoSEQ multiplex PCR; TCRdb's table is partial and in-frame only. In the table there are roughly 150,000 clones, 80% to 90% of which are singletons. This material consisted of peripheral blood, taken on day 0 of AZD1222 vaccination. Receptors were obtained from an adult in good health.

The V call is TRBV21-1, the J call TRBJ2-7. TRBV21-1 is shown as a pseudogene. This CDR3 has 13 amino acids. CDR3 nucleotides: TGTGCCAGCAATCCGGCTGAAGCCTACGAGCAGTACTTC. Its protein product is CASNPAEAYEQYF.

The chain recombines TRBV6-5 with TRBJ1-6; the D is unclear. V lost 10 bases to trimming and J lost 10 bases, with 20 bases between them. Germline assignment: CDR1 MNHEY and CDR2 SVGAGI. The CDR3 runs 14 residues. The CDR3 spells CATAPDGWGSPLHF. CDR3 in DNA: TGTGCCACTGCCCCGGACGGGTGGGGATCACCCCTCCACTTT.

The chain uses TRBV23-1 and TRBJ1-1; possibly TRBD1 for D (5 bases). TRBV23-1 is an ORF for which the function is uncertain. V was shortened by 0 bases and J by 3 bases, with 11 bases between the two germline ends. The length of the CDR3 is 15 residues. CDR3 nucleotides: TGCGCCAGCAGTCAATCGGGGCAGGGTGACACTGAAGCTTTCTTT. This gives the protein CASSQSGQGDTEAFF.

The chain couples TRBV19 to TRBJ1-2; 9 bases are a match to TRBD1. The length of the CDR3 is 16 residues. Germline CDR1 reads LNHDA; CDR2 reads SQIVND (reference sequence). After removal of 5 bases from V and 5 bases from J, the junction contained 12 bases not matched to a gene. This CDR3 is CASSSSRTGAWYGYTF. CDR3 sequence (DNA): TGTGCCAGTAGTTCAAGCCGGACAGGGGCGTGGTATGGCTACACCTTC. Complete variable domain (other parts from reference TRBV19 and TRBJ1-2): DGGITQSPKYLFRKEGQNVTLSCEQNLNHDAMYWYRQDPGQGLRLIYYSQIVNDFQKGDIAEGYSVSREKKESFPLTVTSAQKNPTAFYLCASSSSRTGAWYGYTFGSGTRLTVV.

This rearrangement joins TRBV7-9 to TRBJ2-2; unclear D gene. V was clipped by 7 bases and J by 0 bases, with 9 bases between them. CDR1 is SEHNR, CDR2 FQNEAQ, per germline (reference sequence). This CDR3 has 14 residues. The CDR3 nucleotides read TGTGCCAGCACCTTGACACCGAACACCGGGGAGCTGTTTTTT. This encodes CASTLTPNTGELFF.

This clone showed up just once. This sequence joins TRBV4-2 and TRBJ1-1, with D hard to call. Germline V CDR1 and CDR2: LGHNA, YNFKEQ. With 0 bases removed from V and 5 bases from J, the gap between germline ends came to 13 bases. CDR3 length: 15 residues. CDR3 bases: TGTGCCAGCAGCCAAGATGACAACCCGGGGACTGAAGCTTTCTTT. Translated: CASSQDDNPGTEAFF.

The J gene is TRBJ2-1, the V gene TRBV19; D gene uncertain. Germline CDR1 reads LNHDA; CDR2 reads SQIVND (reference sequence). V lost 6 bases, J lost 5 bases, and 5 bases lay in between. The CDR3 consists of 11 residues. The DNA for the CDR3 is TGTGCCAGTAGAAGGCACAATGAGCAGTTCTTC. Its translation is CASRRHNEQFF.

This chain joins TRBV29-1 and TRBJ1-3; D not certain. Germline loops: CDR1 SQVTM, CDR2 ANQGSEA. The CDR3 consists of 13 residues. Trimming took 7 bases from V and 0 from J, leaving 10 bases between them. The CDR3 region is CSAAETSGNTIYF. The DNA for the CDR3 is TGCAGCGCTGCTGAAACCTCTGGAAACACCATATATTTT.

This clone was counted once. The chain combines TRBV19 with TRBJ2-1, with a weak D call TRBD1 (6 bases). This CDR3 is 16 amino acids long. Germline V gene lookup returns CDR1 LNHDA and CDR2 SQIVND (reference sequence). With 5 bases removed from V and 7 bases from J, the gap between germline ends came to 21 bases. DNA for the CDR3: TGTGCCAGTAGTTCGACAGGAGTAAGACCTCGGAATGAGCAGTTCTTC. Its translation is CASSSTGVRPRNEQFF.

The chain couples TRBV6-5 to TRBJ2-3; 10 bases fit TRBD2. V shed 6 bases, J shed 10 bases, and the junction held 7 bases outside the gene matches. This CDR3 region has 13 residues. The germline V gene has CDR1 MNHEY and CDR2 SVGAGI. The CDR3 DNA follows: TGTGCCAGCAGACAACTAGCGGGATGGTCGCAGTATTTT. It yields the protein CASRQLAGWSQYF.

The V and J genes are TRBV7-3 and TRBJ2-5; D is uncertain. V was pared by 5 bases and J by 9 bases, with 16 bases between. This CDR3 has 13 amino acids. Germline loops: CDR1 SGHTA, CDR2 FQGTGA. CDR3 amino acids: CASSPGPSRAQYF. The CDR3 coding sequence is TGTGCCAGCAGCCCCGGCCCCTCACGGGCCCAGTACTTC.

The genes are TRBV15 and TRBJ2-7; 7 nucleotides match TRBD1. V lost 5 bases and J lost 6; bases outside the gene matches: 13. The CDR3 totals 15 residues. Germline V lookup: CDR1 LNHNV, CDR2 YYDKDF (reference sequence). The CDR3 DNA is TGTGCCACCAGCCAGAACCCCGACAGGGTTGGCGAGCAGTACTTC. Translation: CATSQNPDRVGEQYF.

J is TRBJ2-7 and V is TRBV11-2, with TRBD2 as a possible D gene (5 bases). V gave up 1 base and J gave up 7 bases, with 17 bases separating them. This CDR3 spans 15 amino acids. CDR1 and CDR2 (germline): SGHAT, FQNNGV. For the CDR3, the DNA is TGTGCCAGCAGCTTAGCGGGCCCACAATCGGGGGAGCAGTACTTC. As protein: CASSLAGPQSGEQYF. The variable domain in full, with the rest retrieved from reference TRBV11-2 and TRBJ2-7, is EAGVAQSPRYKIIEKRQSVAFWCNPISGHATLYWYQQILGQGPKLLIQFQNNGVVDDSQLPKDRFSAERLKGVDSTLKIQPAKLEDSAVYLCASSLAGPQSGEQYFGPGTRLTVT.

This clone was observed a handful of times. DNA of the CDR3: TGTGCCAGCAGTGAAAACAGGCAGTTTGGCTACACCTTC. Translating gives CASSENRQFGYTF. The V call is TRBV6-1, the J call TRBJ1-2; a possible D gene is TRBD1 (5 bases). The CDR3 consists of 13 residues. V lost 2 bases and J lost 7, with 11 bases in between. Per germline, CDR1 MNHNS and CDR2 SASEGT.

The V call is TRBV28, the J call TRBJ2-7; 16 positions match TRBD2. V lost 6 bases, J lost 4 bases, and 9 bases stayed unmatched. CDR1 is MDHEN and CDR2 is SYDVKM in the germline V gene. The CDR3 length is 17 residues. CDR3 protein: CASRPGTSGRALYEQYF. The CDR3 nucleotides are TGTGCCAGCAGACCCGGGACTAGCGGGAGGGCCCTGTACGAGCAGTACTTC.

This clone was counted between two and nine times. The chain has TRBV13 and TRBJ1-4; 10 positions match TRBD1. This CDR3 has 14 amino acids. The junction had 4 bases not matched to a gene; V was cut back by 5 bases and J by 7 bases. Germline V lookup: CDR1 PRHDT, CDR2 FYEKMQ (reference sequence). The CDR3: CASSRDRGSEKLFF. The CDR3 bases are TGTGCCAGCAGCCGGGACAGGGGTTCTGAAAAACTGTTTTTT.

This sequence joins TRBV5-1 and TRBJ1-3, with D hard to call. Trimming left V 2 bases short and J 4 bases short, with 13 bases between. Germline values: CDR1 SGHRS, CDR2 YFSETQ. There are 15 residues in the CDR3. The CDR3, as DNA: TGCGCCAGCAGCTTTGGTCCGGGATCGGGAAACACCATATATTTT. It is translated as CASSFGPGSGNTIYF.

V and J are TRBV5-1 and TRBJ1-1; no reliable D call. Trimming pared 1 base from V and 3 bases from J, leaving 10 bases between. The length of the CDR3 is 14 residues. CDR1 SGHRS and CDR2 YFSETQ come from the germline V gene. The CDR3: CASSLLREDTEAFF. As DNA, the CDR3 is TGCGCCAGCAGCTTGCTGAGAGAAGACACTGAAGCTTTCTTT. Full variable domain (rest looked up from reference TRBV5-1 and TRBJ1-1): KAGVTQTPRYLIKTRGQQVTLSCSPISGHRSVSWYQQTPGQGLQFLFEYFSETQRNKGNFPGRFSGRQFSNSRSEMNVSTLELGDSALYLCASSLLREDTEAFFGQGTRLTVV.

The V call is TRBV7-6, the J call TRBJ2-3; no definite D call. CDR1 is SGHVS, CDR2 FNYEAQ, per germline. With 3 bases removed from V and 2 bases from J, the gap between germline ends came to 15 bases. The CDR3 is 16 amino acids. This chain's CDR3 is CASSLRNPGNTDTQYF. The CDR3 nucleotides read TGTGCCAGCAGCTTGAGGAACCCGGGTAACACAGATACGCAGTATTTT.

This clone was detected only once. This CDR3 is CASRLQGNYGYTF. The CDR3 DNA sequence: TGTGCCAGCAGATTACAGGGGAACTATGGCTACACCTTC. The genes are TRBV7-9 and TRBJ1-2; 7 nucleotides line up with TRBD1. V trimming: 6 bases; J trimming: 2 bases; junction bases outside the gene matches: 3. Germline V lookup: CDR1 SEHNR, CDR2 FQNEAQ (reference sequence). The CDR3 has 13 amino acids. The full variable domain, with the rest looked up from reference TRBV7-9 and TRBJ1-2, is DTGVSQNPRHKITKRGQNVTFRCDPISEHNRLYWYRQTLGQGPEFLTYFQNEAQLEKSRLLSDRFSAERPKGSFSTLEIQRTEQGDSAMYLCASRLQGNYGYTFGSGTRLTVV.

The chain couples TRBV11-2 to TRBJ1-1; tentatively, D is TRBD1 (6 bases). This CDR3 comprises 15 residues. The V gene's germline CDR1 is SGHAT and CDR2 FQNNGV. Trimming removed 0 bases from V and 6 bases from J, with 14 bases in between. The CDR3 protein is CASSLEPGELAEAFF. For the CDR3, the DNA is TGTGCCAGCAGCTTAGAACCAGGGGAATTAGCTGAAGCTTTCTTT.

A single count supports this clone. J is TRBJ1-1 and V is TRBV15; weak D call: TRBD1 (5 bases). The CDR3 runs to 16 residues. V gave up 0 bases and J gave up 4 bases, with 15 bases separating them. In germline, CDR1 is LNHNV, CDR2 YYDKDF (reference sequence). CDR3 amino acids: CATSRDSKAQGTEAFF. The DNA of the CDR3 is TGTGCCACCAGCAGAGATAGTAAGGCTCAGGGCACTGAAGCTTTCTTT.

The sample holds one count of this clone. CDR3 DNA sequence: TGTGCCAGCAGTGTCGGCCTCCTAAACTATGGCTACACCTTC. Translating it yields CASSVGLLNYGYTF. The J gene is TRBJ1-2, the V gene TRBV2; D unclear. Trimming took off 4 bases at V and 2 bases at J, with 11 bases between the two ends. Germline loops: CDR1 SNHLY, CDR2 FYNNEI. The CDR3 is 14 residues long.

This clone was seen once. The CDR3 is CASSLELDLGEQYF. The CDR3 DNA reads TGTGCCAGCAGCTTAGAACTAGACCTGGGCGAGCAGTACTTC. The rearrangement links TRBV7-9 to TRBJ2-7; D possibly corresponds to TRBD2 (5 bases). Germline lookup yields CDR1 SEHNR and CDR2 FQNEAQ (reference sequence). This CDR3 contains 14 residues. Between the trimmed V and J ends, which lost 1 base and 6 bases, there was a span of 13 bases.

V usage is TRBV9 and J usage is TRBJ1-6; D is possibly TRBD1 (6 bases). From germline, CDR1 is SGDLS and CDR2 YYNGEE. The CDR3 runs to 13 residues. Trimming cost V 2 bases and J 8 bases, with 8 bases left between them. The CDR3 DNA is TGTGCCAGCAGCGTTCACAGGGATTCACCCCTCCACTTT. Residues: CASSVHRDSPLHF.

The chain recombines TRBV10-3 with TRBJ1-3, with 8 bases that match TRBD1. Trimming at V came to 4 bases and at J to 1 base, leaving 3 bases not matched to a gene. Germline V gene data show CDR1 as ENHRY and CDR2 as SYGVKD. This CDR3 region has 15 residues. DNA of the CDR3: TGTGCCATCAGTGGGACAGGGAGGTCTGGAAACACCATATATTTT. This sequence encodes CAISGTGRSGNTIYF.

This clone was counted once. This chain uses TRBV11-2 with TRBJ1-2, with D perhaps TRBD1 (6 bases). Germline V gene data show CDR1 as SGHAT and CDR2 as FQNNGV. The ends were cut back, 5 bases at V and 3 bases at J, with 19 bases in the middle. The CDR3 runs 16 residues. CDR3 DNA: TGTGCCAGCAGCCAAGGGACAAGGGGAGAGTACTATGGCTACACCTTC. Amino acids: CASSQGTRGEYYGYTF.

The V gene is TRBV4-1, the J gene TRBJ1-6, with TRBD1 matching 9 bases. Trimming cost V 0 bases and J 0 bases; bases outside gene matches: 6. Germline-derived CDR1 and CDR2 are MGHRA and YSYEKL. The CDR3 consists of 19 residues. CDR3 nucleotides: TGCGCCAGCAGCCAAGAGGGTGGGACAGGGAGCTCCTATAATTCACCCCTCCACTTT. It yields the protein CASSQEGGTGSSYNSPLHF.

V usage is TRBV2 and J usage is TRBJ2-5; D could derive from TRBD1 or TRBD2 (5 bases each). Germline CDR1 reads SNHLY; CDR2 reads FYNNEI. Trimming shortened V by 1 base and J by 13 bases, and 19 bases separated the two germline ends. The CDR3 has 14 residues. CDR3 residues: CASSEVSQGEGWYF. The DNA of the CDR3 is TGTGCCAGCAGTGAAGTATCGCAGGGTGAGGGTTGGTACTTC.